This section outlines one T cell receptor beta chain sequence together with its context. The CDR3 length is 14 residues. Germline CDR1 and CDR2: LGHNA and YNFKEQ. The V gene end was trimmed by 3 bases and the J gene end by 5 bases; junction bases not matched to a gene: 5. This specimen belongs to a study of blood T cell repertoires in COVID-19. About the study: Acute-phase and convalescent COVID-19 samples originated in the United States, Italy and Spain. PBMCs, B-cell-depleted T cells, or T cells provided the cDNA or gDNA that made up the material.

Original analysis: From reference gene primer amplification, estimates of nucleated cell counts were derived. Profiling relied on immunoSEQ multiplex PCR, and the TCRdb table lists in-frame clones only, not all of them. The V and J calls and clone size are taken from that table; D and trimming were inferred from the DNA. Of approximately 51,000 clones listed, approximately 85% were seen once; the top ten hold approximately 14%. The rearrangement links TRBV4-2 to TRBJ2-7; 9 nucleotides agree with TRBD2. The source material was peripheral blood. This clonotype was obtained from a human donor in a cohort sampled during active COVID-19. CDR3 coding DNA: TGTGCCAGCAGCCAGGGACTAGCTCTCCACGAGCAGTACTTC. As protein: CASSQGLALHEQYF.